The 25 T cell receptor beta chains in this list originate from one sample, sequenced in a study of blood T cells in healthy people across ages. For the second PCR, which ran for about 6 to 11 cycles, a sample-barcoded 5' primer and a J-beta primer mix were used. One entry per CDR3 protein, called by TCRdb with MiXCR from the 5' RACE reads. Among more than 650,000 distinct CDR3 sequences listed, 22% were seen once. Sequencing input: blood. The receptors stem from a man in his 70s in good health.

This clonotype was recorded a few times. CDR3 bases: TGCGCCAGCAGCAGGACAGGGCGTTGGGACACTGAAGCTTTCTTT. Encoded protein: CASSRTGRWDTEAFF. V is TRBV5-1 and J is TRBJ1-1; 8 bases agree with TRBD1. The CDR3 has 15 amino acids. V shed 4 bases, J shed 3 bases, and the junction held 8 bases outside the gene matches. CDR1 is SGHRS, CDR2 YFSETQ, per germline.

In its sample, this clonotype was seen many times. The V gene is TRBV7-9, the J gene TRBJ2-7, with TRBD1 identical over 7 bases. This CDR3 contains 12 residues. Germline V gives CDR1 SEHNR, CDR2 FQNEAQ (reference sequence). With 5 bases clipped from V and 4 bases from J, the junction kept 2 bases outside the gene matches. The CDR3 region is CASSEQGYEQYF. CDR3 coding DNA: TGTGCCAGCAGCGAACAGGGGTACGAGCAGTACTTC.

This clonotype has a count of ten or more. The rearrangement links TRBV12-3 or TRBV12-4 to TRBJ2-5, with a possible D match to TRBD2 (5 bases). Trimming stripped 5 bases from V and 5 bases from J, with 21 bases between. The CDR3 loop spans 16 amino acids. CDR3 in DNA: TGTGCCAGCAGTCCGGGTTCGCTAGCCGGGGTTGAGACCCAGTACTTC. Translated: CASSPGSLAGVETQYF.

J is TRBJ2-2 and V is TRBV7-3, with 12 bases lining up with TRBD2. The CDR3 length is 16 residues. The junction had 8 bases not matched to a gene; V was cut back by 5 bases and J by 7 bases. CDR1 and CDR2 (germline): SGHTA, FQGTGA. The CDR3 sequence is CASSALAGGQGGELFF. For the CDR3, the DNA is TGTGCCAGCAGCGCACTAGCGGGAGGCCAGGGCGGGGAGCTGTTTTTT. The complete variable domain, with remaining parts taken from reference TRBV7-3 and TRBJ2-2, reads GAGVSQTPSNKVTEKGKYVELRCDPISGHTALYWYRQSLGQGPEFLIYFQGTGAADDSGLPNDRFFAVRPEGSVSTLKIQRTERGDSAVYLCASSALAGGQGGELFFGEGSRLTVL.

In regard to this clonotype: At one end, the junction sequence differs from germline, possibly due to a read error. The V call is TRBV6-1, the J call TRBJ2-1; 13 nucleotides agree with TRBD2. The CDR3 length is 14 residues. The germline V gene has CDR1 MNHNS and CDR2 SASEGT. CDR3 sequence reads: CASRLAGGRNGQFF. Here the CDR3 DNA reads TGTGCCAGCAGACTAGCGGGGGGGCGGAATGGGCAGTTCTTC.

The chain uses TRBV2 and TRBJ2-7, with D tentatively TRBD2 (7 bases). The CDR3 totals 15 residues. V lost 5 bases to trimming and J lost 6 bases, with 20 bases between them. From germline, CDR1 is SNHLY and CDR2 FYNNEI. CDR3 residues: CASSLSGGGMGEQYF. The CDR3, as DNA: TGTGCCAGCAGTCTCTCGGGGGGCGGAATGGGCGAGCAGTACTTC.

This clonotype was picked up a small number of times. The rearrangement links TRBV12-3 or TRBV12-4 to TRBJ2-5, with D perhaps matching TRBD2 (6 bases). The CDR3 sequence is 15 residues long. Trimming left V 6 bases short and J 2 bases short, with 16 bases between. CDR3 protein: CASSPRVAAQETQYF. CDR3 bases: TGTGCCAGCAGCCCCCGGGTAGCGGCACAAGAGACCCAGTACTTC.

The CDR3 here is CASSLWTSLAQFF. DNA of the CDR3: TGTGCCAGCAGTTTATGGACTAGCCTGGCCCAGTTCTTC. V is TRBV27 and J is TRBJ2-1; the match to TRBD2 covers 8 bases. CDR3 length: 13 residues. Trimming at V came to 1 base and at J to 13 bases, leaving 6 bases not matched to a gene. Germline CDR1 is MNHEY and CDR2 is SMNVEV (reference sequence).

The rearrangement links TRBV14 to TRBJ2-5; no definite D call. The J call may be faulty, since TRBJ2-1 better matches the DNA end. There are 13 residues in the CDR3. Germline V CDR1 and CDR2: SGHDN, FVKESK. CDR3 DNA sequence: TGTGCCAGCAGCCAAGTCCGGTTCAATGAGCAGTTCTTC. Protein: CASSQVRFNEQFF.

This clonotype has more than one count but fewer than ten. In DNA form, the CDR3 reads TGTGCCAGCAGCCTGAGACTAGGTCCATACGAGCAGTACGTC. It codes for CASSLRLGPYEQYV. The chain links TRBV14 to TRBJ2-7; weak D call: TRBD2 (6 bases). In germline, CDR1 is SGHDN, CDR2 FVKESK. V dropped 4 bases and J dropped 4 bases, with 14 bases sitting between them. The length of the CDR3 is 14 residues.

This sequence joins TRBV16 and TRBJ1-2, with a tentative D call TRBD1 (5 bases). Trimming pared 4 bases from V and 3 bases from J, leaving 24 bases between. This CDR3 is built from 18 residues. CDR1 and CDR2 (germline): KGHSY, FQNENV. The CDR3 DNA reads as TGTGCCAGCAGCCGCAGTCAGAGTTGGTCGGTGGGGGACTATGGCTACACCTTC. Protein sequence: CASSRSQSWSVGDYGYTF.

The J gene is TRBJ2-7, the V gene TRBV10-2, with D possibly being TRBD2 (6 bases). Germline CDR1 is WSHSY and CDR2 is SAAADI. Trimming pared 0 bases from V and 5 bases from J, leaving 14 bases between. The CDR3 loop spans 15 amino acids. CDR3 DNA: TGCGCCAGCAGTGAGTCGACGCCGGGGGTGGACGAGCAGTACTTC. This encodes CASSESTPGVDEQYF.

This chain links TRBV3-1 with TRBJ2-3, with D possibly matching TRBD1 (6 bases). This CDR3 contains 16 residues. V was cut by 1 base and J by 4 bases, with 15 bases left in between. The germline V gene encodes CDR1 LGHDT and CDR2 YNNKEL (reference sequence). The CDR3 nucleotides read TGTGCCAGCAGCCAAGGTCATCAGGGGCGACCAGATACGCAGTATTTT. This encodes CASSQGHQGRPDTQYF.

For the CDR3, the DNA is TGTGCCAGCAGTGCATCGGGTGGCAATCAGCCCCAGCATTTT. The encoded protein is CASSASGGNQPQHF. The chain links TRBV6-1 to TRBJ1-5; no reliable D call. The V and J ends lost 4 bases and 2 bases respectively, with 9 bases between them. Germline V lookup: CDR1 MNHNS, CDR2 SASEGT. The CDR3 covers 14 residues.

At least ten counts were recorded for this clonotype. This chain joins TRBV4-1 and TRBJ2-1, with D unclear. Germline V gene lookup returns CDR1 MGHRA and CDR2 YSYEKL. The CDR3 runs 15 residues. V dropped 0 bases and J dropped 2 bases, with 8 bases sitting between them. The DNA of the CDR3 is TGCGCCAGCAGCCAAGATGGGCTAGCCTACAATGAGCAGTTCTTC. Translation gives CASSQDGLAYNEQFF.

The chain recombines TRBV5-1 with TRBJ2-3; the D is unclear. The germline V gene has CDR1 SGHRS and CDR2 YFSETQ. CDR3 length equals 15 residues. V was trimmed by 0 bases and J by 2 bases, leaving 10 bases between them. CDR3 bases: TGCGCCAGCAGCTTGGAGGTTAGGCTCACAGATACGCAGTATTTT. Translating gives CASSLEVRLTDTQYF.

This clonotype was detected only a few times. The J gene is TRBJ2-5, the V gene TRBV4-3; 7 nucleotides match TRBD2. Germline V gene sequence: CDR1 LGHNA, CDR2 YSLEER. Trimming removed 0 bases from V and 5 bases from J; junction bases left unmatched: 18. The CDR3 is 19 amino acids. This CDR3 reads CASSQEVWSSGTSTETQYF. The CDR3 coding sequence is TGCGCCAGCAGCCAAGAAGTTTGGTCTAGCGGTACATCCACGGAGACCCAGTACTTC.

Comment on this clonotype: At one end, the junction sequence differs from germline, possibly due to a read error. The chain carries TRBV6-5 and TRBJ2-3; D possibly corresponds to TRBD1 (6 bases). Germline-derived CDR1 and CDR2 are MNHEY and SVGAGI. This CDR3 is built from 14 residues. Here the CDR3 reads CASRDVGHTDTQYF. The CDR3 DNA is TGCGCCAGCAGGGACGTGGGACACACAGATACGCAGTATTTT.

The CDR3 is CASSYSIHGPYEQYV. As DNA, the CDR3 is TGTGCCAGCAGTTACTCAATTCACGGGCCTTACGAGCAGTACGTC. This chain joins TRBV6-2 or TRBV6-3 and TRBJ2-1, with D hard to call. The DNA end is more similar to TRBJ2-7, so the J call may be wrong. Per germline, CDR1 MNHEY and CDR2 SVGEGT. This CDR3 has 15 residues.

The rearrangement joins TRBV28 to TRBJ2-5, with 10 bases lining up with TRBD2. The junction had 6 bases not matched to a gene; V was cut back by 6 bases and J by 2 bases. Germline values: CDR1 MDHEN, CDR2 SYDVKM. The CDR3 sequence is 15 residues long. The CDR3 sequence: CASRGSGGPQETQYF. The CDR3 coding sequence is TGTGCCAGCAGGGGTAGCGGGGGGCCTCAAGAGACCCAGTACTTC.

The V and J genes are TRBV6-1 and TRBJ2-1, with a possible D match to TRBD2 (5 bases). Trimming took 11 bases from V and 6 from J, leaving 14 bases between them. The CDR3 has 12 residues. Germline CDR1 MNHNS, CDR2 SASEGT. The CDR3 DNA is TGTGCCGGCACGGGGTTTGGCAATGAGCAGTTCTTC. This sequence encodes CAGTGFGNEQFF.

The table lists this clonotype with a count of one. This chain links TRBV7-6 with TRBJ2-2, with 10 bases matching TRBD2. J lost 5 bases, V lost 5 bases, and 8 bases had no gene match. This CDR3 has 16 amino acids. Germline V CDR1 and CDR2: SGHVS, FNYEAQ. The CDR3: CASSQISGRGTGELFF. The CDR3 DNA reads as TGTGCCAGCAGCCAGATAAGCGGGAGGGGGACCGGGGAGCTGTTTTTT.

J is TRBJ2-5 and V is TRBV9, with D perhaps assigned TRBD1 or TRBD2 (5 bases each). V lost 3 bases to trimming and J lost 3 bases, with 9 bases between them. The CDR3 is 13 residues long. Germline V lookup: CDR1 SGDLS, CDR2 YYNGEE. The CDR3 bases are TGTGCCAGCAGCGAGGGACCAGAAGAGACCCAGTACTTC. Encoded protein: CASSEGPEETQYF.

This clonotype was seen at least ten times. The chain carries TRBV6-2 or TRBV6-3 and TRBJ2-1; no clear D gene. V was clipped by 0 bases and J by 10 bases, with 4 bases between them. This CDR3 has 11 amino acids. CDR1 and CDR2 from the germline V gene are MNHEY and SVGEGT. CDR3 nucleotides: TGTGCCAGCAGTTACTCCAGGGAGCAGTTCTTC. Translation: CASSYSREQFF.

This clonotype was counted a few times. The CDR3 is CASSLSVLAGGLEQFF. The CDR3 coding sequence is TGCGCCAGCAGCCTCTCGGTCCTAGCGGGGGGGTTGGAGCAGTTCTTC. The chain recombines TRBV5-1 with TRBJ2-1; TRBD2 matches at 12 bases. J lost 10 bases, V lost 4 bases, and 12 bases had no gene match. The CDR3 is made up of 16 amino acids. CDR1 SGHRS and CDR2 YFSETQ come from the germline V gene. The full variable domain, with the rest looked up from reference TRBV5-1 and TRBJ2-1, is KAGVTQTPRYLIKTRGQQVTLSCSPISGHRSVSWYQQTPGQGLQFLFEYFSETQRNKGNFPGRFSGRQFSNSRSEMNVSTLELGDSALYLCASSLSVLAGGLEQFFGPGTRLTVL.